The rows below give T cell receptor beta chains drawn from one sample of a study of regulatory T cells in long-lasting Graves disease. MiXCR, run by TCRdb on the multiplex PCR reads, gives a single entry per CDR3 protein. The sample holds 360,000 or so distinct CDR3 sequences, over 15% seen once. These data were also filed under a second study, of T cells in Graves' hyperthyroidism and ophthalmopathy.

The input for sequencing was peripheral blood mononuclear cells (PBMCs), taken at new diagnosis, from a patient treated with antithyroid drugs. Receptors originate from a man aged 35-49 years with Graves disease. Both conserved end residues are part of each CDR3. A D gene is named only where the DNA matches it firmly. A clone size is listed for some rows: how often the clone was seen (once, few, many), or a class if it is expanded.

>TRBJ1-5|NA|TRBV20-1|TRBD1
TGCAGTGCTAGGATCGGCGGGGAGGGACAGCCCCTGCATTTT
CSARIGGEGQPLHF
>TRBJ1-2|NA|TRBV9|NA
TGTGCCAGCAGCGTAGCGGGGGCATCCACCTCAGGTGGCTACACCTTC
CASSVAGASTSGGYTF
>TRBJ2-5|many|TRBV2|NA
TGTGCCAGCAGTGATCCCCGGAGGGAAGAGACCCAGTACTTC
CASSDPRREETQYF
>TRBJ1-6|few|TRBV30|NA
TGTGCCTGGAGTGTACAGGGTAATTCACCCCTCCACTTT
CAWSVQGNSPLHF
>TRBJ2-3|few|TRBV10-2|NA
TGCGCCAGCAGCCGGGATCCAGATACGCAGTATTTT
CASSRDPDTQYF
>TRBJ2-5|many|TRBV18|TRBD2
TGTGCCAGCTCATGGACTAGCGGGGCCCAAGAGACCCAGTACTTC
CASSWTSGAQETQYF
>TRBJ1-4|few|TRBV12-3/TRBV12-4|NA
TGTGCCAGCCGCCGGGCGTCTAATGAAAAACTGTTTTTT
CASRRASNEKLFF
>TRBJ2-1|many|TRBV7-3|TRBD2
TGTGCCAGCAGCAGCGGGGGGCTAGATTACAATGAGCAGTTCTTC
CASSSGGLDYNEQFF
>TRBJ2-1|many|TRBV28|TRBD2
TGTGCCAGCAGTGGCTCTAGCGGGGGGTGGCATCTGGCGGGAAATGAGCAGTTCTTC
CASSGSSGGWHLAGNEQFF
>TRBJ2-7|many|TRBV5-1|NA
TGCGCCAGCAGCTTGGAACAGTCCCTCGAGCAGTACTTC
CASSLEQSLEQYF
>TRBJ2-3|many|TRBV10-3|TRBD2
TGTGCCATCAAACCGGGGGGACCTACAGATACGCAGTATTTT
CAIKPGGPTDTQYF
>TRBJ2-1|many|TRBV6-1|TRBD2
TGTGCCAGCAGTAAATCTAGCGGGGGGGGCAATGAGCAGTTCTTC
CASSKSSGGGNEQFF
>TRBJ2-3|many|TRBV7-3|TRBD2
TGTGCCAGCAGCCCGGGGACTAGCGGGGTTACAGATACGCAGTATTTT
CASSPGTSGVTDTQYF
>TRBJ2-7|NA|TRBV6-2/TRBV6-3|TRBD2
TGTGCCGGTCGTACTAGCGGGCCTTCCTACGAGCAGTACTTC
CAGRTSGPSYEQYF
>TRBJ2-3|few|TRBV5-4|NA
TGTGCCAGCAGCTCCAGGGTACACACAGATACGCAGTATTTT
CASSSRVHTDTQYF
>TRBJ2-2|few|TRBV18|NA
TGTGCCAGCTCACCAACTAGCCTGGTTGCCGGGGAGCTGTTTTTT
CASSPTSLVAGELFF
>TRBJ2-5|NA|TRBV20-1|NA
TGCAGTGCCAGATCCCGGGGGGCCGGGGAGACCCAGTACTTC
CSARSRGAGETQYF
>TRBJ2-1|many|TRBV11-2|TRBD1
TGTGCCAGCAGCTTGGACAGGACGAGGTACAATGAGCAGTTCTTC
CASSLDRTRYNEQFF
>TRBJ1-5|many|TRBV18|NA
TGTGCCAGCTCCGAGACTAATAATCAGCCCCAGCATTTT
CASSETNNQPQHF
>TRBJ2-3|many|TRBV28|TRBD2
TGTGCCAGCAGTTGGGGGACTACCACAGATACGCAGTATTTT
CASSWGTTTDTQYF
>TRBJ1-1|many|TRBV6-2/TRBV6-3|TRBD1
TGTGCCAGCAGTTACTCCGGGACAGGGGGCCCGATCTTCACTGAAGCTTTCTTT
CASSYSGTGGPIFTEAFF
>TRBJ2-1|many|TRBV9|NA
TGTGCCAGCAGCGTAGCCCCCCACTACAATGAGCAGTTCTTC
CASSVAPHYNEQFF
>TRBJ2-6|many|TRBV11-1|TRBD2
TGTGCCAGCAGCCGCGGGACTAGCGGGGGGCCAGGGGCCAACGTCCTGACTTTC
CASSRGTSGGPGANVLTF
>TRBJ2-7|many|TRBV28|NA
TGTGCCAGCAGCGTGAGCCTGCGGGGGCGATTCTACGAGCAGTACTTC
CASSVSLRGRFYEQYF
>TRBJ2-3|many|TRBV5-6|TRBD2
TGTGCCAGCAGCTTGTTCCTAGCGGGCATAGATACGCAGTATTTT
CASSLFLAGIDTQYF
>TRBJ2-3|NA|TRBV9|TRBD1
TGTGCCAGCAACACCGGACAGGTAGAAGATACGCAGTATTTT
CASNTGQVEDTQYF
>TRBJ2-7|many|TRBV5-1|TRBD2
TGCGCCAGCAGCACATCTAGCGGGGGGCCTTCCTACGAGCAGTACTTC
CASSTSSGGPSYEQYF
>TRBJ2-5|many|TRBV30|TRBD1
TGTGCCTGGAGTCCCCGGACAGGGTACGTGGGACAAGAGACCCAGTACTTC
CAWSPRTGYVGQETQYF